What follows are 10 T cell receptor beta chains derived from one specimen sequenced in a study of T cells expressing NK-cell markers. With the 5' RACE reads reprocessed, TCRdb shows one record per CDR3 protein and no DNA. The repertoire shows hundreds of thousands of distinct CDR3 sequences; the top ten hold around 3.3%. Sequences were obtained from blood T cells: a sorted CD56 or NKG2C T cell subset, CD4+ or CD8+ T cells, or bulk PBMC T cells (not recorded which). Source of these receptors: a young man in good health.

The chain carries TRBV24-1 and TRBJ1-5; TCRdb's D gene call, TRBD1, goes unchecked for lack of DNA. The V gene's germline CDR1 is KGHDR and CDR2 SFDVKD. The CDR3 loop spans 14 amino acids. The CDR3 loop reads CATSDGGSYQPQHF.

The rearrangement joins TRBV12-3 or TRBV12-4 to TRBJ1-2; TCRdb picks TRBD1, but there is no DNA to check that call. CDR3 length equals 17 residues. CDR3 residues: CASSLSARDGTNYGYTF.

The chain recombines TRBV6-2 or TRBV6-3 with TRBJ2-5; TCRdb calls TRBD1, which cannot be checked without DNA. CDR3 size: 14 residues. From germline, CDR1 is MNHEY and CDR2 SVGEGT. The CDR3 sequence is CASSKQARQETQYF.

The chain links TRBV20-1 to TRBJ2-1; TCRdb names TRBD2, which stays unverified in the absence of DNA. This CDR3 is built from 19 residues. Per germline, CDR1 DFQATT and CDR2 SNEGSKA (reference sequence). CDR3 region: CSAQGIPGLAGVTYNEQFF.

The rearrangement uses TRBV28 and TRBJ1-4; as DNA is missing, the TRBD1 call by TCRdb cannot be tested. Germline V gives CDR1 MDHEN, CDR2 SYDVKM. This CDR3 has 14 residues. This chain's CDR3 is CASSTGATNEKLFF.

The gene calls are TRBV2 and TRBJ2-1; TCRdb reports TRBD2, a call that lacks DNA to check it against. CDR1 is SNHLY, CDR2 FYNNEI, per germline. The CDR3 consists of 18 residues. CDR3 protein: CASTGTSGRLSSYNEQFF.

The chain employs TRBV12-3 or TRBV12-4 and TRBJ1-1. This CDR3 region has 14 residues. CDR3: CASSFDGLNTEAFF.

This chain connects TRBV4-1 to TRBJ2-7; TCRdb outputs TRBD1, but without DNA this stays unchecked. This CDR3 is 16 amino acids long. Per the germline V gene, CDR1 is MGHRA and CDR2 is YSYEKL. This CDR3 reads CASSQPGTGRKGEQYF.

V and J are TRBV19 and TRBJ2-5; TCRdb outputs TRBD1, but without DNA this stays unchecked. The CDR3 sequence is 16 residues long. Germline V gene lookup returns CDR1 LNHDA and CDR2 SQIVND (reference sequence). The CDR3 spells CASSIGQAGGFGTQYF.

V usage is TRBV10-3 and J usage is TRBJ2-2; TCRdb's assignment of TRBD1 cannot be checked, as there is no DNA. The CDR3 totals 15 residues. Germline CDR1 is ENHRY and CDR2 is SYGVKD. The CDR3 reads CASWTGEVATGELFF.